A single T cell receptor (beta chain) is shown here with its context. The antigen is not known. Stated time point: cycle 4 day 1 (C4D1), after more than 5 weeks of nivolumab. All patients experienced relapse after autologous stem cell transplantation, and brentuximab vedotin exposure was variable. By magnetic negative selection, CD8+ T cells were isolated from the thawed PBMCs. Libraries were prepared by immunoSEQ multiplex PCR; TCRdb keeps only in-frame clonotypes and omits some of them. The table has about 20,000 clones, 75% to 90% seen once. The sample originates from a study of PD-1 blockade in classical Hodgkin lymphoma. Study overall: Intravenous delivery of nivolumab at 3 mg/kg to patients occurred every 2 weeks.

Germline values: CDR1 SGHTA, CDR2 FQGNSA. This CDR3 contains 15 residues. Trimming took 6 bases from V and 4 from J; bases not matched to a gene: 12. Overall study findings and caveats: Newly diagnosed patients were said to have less baseline TCR diversity than healthy donors did.

The sample was CD8+ T cells from blood, taken before the fourth cycle of nivolumab. This receptor was identified in a human donor with classical Hodgkin lymphoma. The rearrangement uses TRBV7-2 and TRBJ2-7, with TRBD1 identical over 7 bases. This chain's CDR3 is CASSNPVARGYEQYF. The CDR3 DNA sequence: TGTGCCAGCAGTAACCCAGTGGCCAGGGGGTACGAGCAGTACTTC. The full variable domain, in which reference TRBV7-2 and TRBJ2-7 provide the parts outside the CDR3, is GAGVSQSPSNKVTEKGKDVELRCDPISGHTALYWYRQSLGQGLEFLIYFQGNSAPDKSGLPSDRFSAERTGGSVSTLTIQRTQQEDSAVYLCASSNPVARGYEQYFGPGTRLTVT.